This T cell receptor (beta chain) originates from a study of CD8 T cells in ankylosing spondylitis (dated by TCRdb to the late 2010s). At the level of the whole study: The study profiled T cell receptor beta repertoires in healthy donors and ankylosing spondylitis patients to find disease-linked TCR variants. The full study cohort was made up of approximately 27 ankylosing spondylitis patients and 108 healthy donors. Peripheral blood was sampled, and synovial fluid was also collected from ankylosing spondylitis patients.

For this clonotype: The specificity of this receptor is unknown. No base qualities exist here, and no much larger clone lies one base off it.

Results the study describes overall, beyond this receptor: A TCR beta motif of several highly homologous amino acid variants appeared characteristic of blood from ankylosing spondylitis patients. The disease-linked clones were reported to be significantly enriched in matched synovial fluid samples from ankylosing spondylitis patients. The disease-linked clones had a CD8+ phenotype and were found at relatively low frequencies in peripheral blood. Some motif variants were previously reported in synovial fluid and blood of reactive arthritis patients, suggesting common disease-initiation mechanisms.

V and J lose 3 bases and 2 bases, and a span of 17 bases separates them. The CDR3 spans 15 residues, from the cysteine through the phenylalanine. Here the CDR3 DNA is all that survives: 45 bases in frame from base 1. The germline V gene (reference sequence) specifies DFQATT as CDR1 and SNEGSKA as CDR2. Sequenced using an Illumina HiSeq 2500. Quantitative 5'-RACE with molecular barcodes was used to prepare TCR beta libraries. As for the original processing: Disease-linked TCR variants were identified with a new computational method built on a probabilistic model of VDJ rearrangement. TCRdb cleaned the public reads at Q25 with fastp, built clones with MiXCR and kept in-frame beta chains. Rows merge per CDR3 protein into single entries with the most common DNA and genes. These V and J calls rely on TCRdb rather than the paper's analysis. This sample is represented by around 770,000 distinct CDR3 sequences; over 9.5% of them were singletons. Roughly 0.51% of the sample rests with the top ten.

This receptor was taken from a male donor with ankylosing spondylitis. In this chain, TRBV20-1 is recombined with TRBJ2-7; 6 matching bases give a weak D call of TRBD2. The source material was blood, either unsorted or a sorted T cell fraction (not recorded which). The bases are TGCAGTGCTAGCGCCGAACTAGCCGGTACCTACGAGCAGTACTTC. Its amino acids are CSASAELAGTYEQYF.